This is a list of T cell receptor beta chains from one sample in a study of blood T cell repertoires in COVID-19. Repertoires were generated with immunoSEQ multiplex PCR, while TCRdb's copy carries only in-frame clones and drops some. The sample records some 140,000 clones, around 76% being singletons. Sequencing was done on a sample of peripheral blood. These receptors originate from an elderly man with acute or convalescent COVID-19. Both conserved end residues are part of each CDR3. A D gene is named only where the DNA matches it firmly. Expanded clones get a size class; other rows say once, few or many, or leave the size out.

size,D,V,J,DNA,CDR3
few,NA,TRBV10-2,TRBJ1-2,TGCGCCAGCAGTGAAGGGCTAGCAGGCTACACCTTC,CASSEGLAGYTF
NA,NA,TRBV4-3,TRBJ1-4,TGCGCCAGCAGCCAAGCCCGGGGTGAAAAACTGTTTTTT,CASSQARGEKLFF
NA,NA,TRBV30,TRBJ1-1,TGTGCCTGGAGTGGGTTGGCCATGAACACTGAAGCTTTCTTT,CAWSGLAMNTEAFF
NA,TRBD1,TRBV6-2/TRBV6-3,TRBJ1-6,TGTGCCAGCAGCCTCGGACAGGGGGCTTATTCACCCCTCCACTTT,CASSLGQGAYSPLHF
NA,NA,TRBV7-2,TRBJ1-2,TGTGCCAGCAGATATCCGGCGACAGACTATGGCTACACCTTC,CASRYPATDYGYTF
NA,NA,TRBV7-6,TRBJ2-7,TGTGCCAGCAGCTTCGACAGACTCGAGCAGTACTTC,CASSFDRLEQYF
NA,NA,TRBV10-3,TRBJ1-5,TGTGCCATCAGTCAAAATAATCAGCCCCAGCATTTT,CAISQNNQPQHF
NA,TRBD2,TRBV7-2,TRBJ2-1,TGTGCCAGCGCGACTAGCGGGCCGTACAATGAGCAGTTCTTC,CASATSGPYNEQFF
NA,TRBD1,TRBV28,TRBJ2-7,TGTGCCAGCAGTGCCCCGTCGAGGGGGCGGTGGGAGCAGTACTTC,CASSAPSRGRWEQYF
NA,NA,TRBV2,TRBJ2-2,TGTGCCAGCAGTCGACTAGTAGGCGGAACCGGGGAGCTGTTTTTT,CASSRLVGGTGELFF
NA,TRBD1,TRBV30,TRBJ2-7,TGTGCCTGGAGTGCTCTAGGGGGCAGGTACGAGCAGTACTTC,CAWSALGGRYEQYF
NA,NA,TRBV28,TRBJ1-1,TGTGCCAGCAGACGACAGGTAACGAACACTGAAGCTTTCTTT,CASRRQVTNTEAFF
NA,NA,TRBV18,TRBJ1-4,TGTGCCAGCTCACCCCCGAACGGGGGTGAAAAACTGTTTTTT,CASSPPNGGEKLFF
NA,NA,TRBV9,TRBJ2-4,TGTGCCAGCAGCGCCCTTGAGGGCATTCAGTACTTC,CASSALEGIQYF
few,NA,TRBV28,TRBJ1-2,TGTGCCAGCAGTCCCGACAGGTACTATGGCTACACCTTC,CASSPDRYYGYTF
NA,NA,TRBV27,TRBJ2-7,TGTGCCAGCACCTACAGGGAAGGGTACGAGCAGTACTTC,CASTYREGYEQYF
NA,TRBD1,TRBV5-4,TRBJ1-2,TGTGCCAGCAGCTCCGGGACAGAATACTATGGCTACACCTTC,CASSSGTEYYGYTF
NA,TRBD1,TRBV7-2,TRBJ1-1,TGTGCCAGCACCTCACAGGGGGCGTTCACTGAAGCTTTCTTT,CASTSQGAFTEAFF
NA,TRBD1,TRBV5-6,TRBJ1-2,TGTGCCAGCAGCTCCCAGACAGGGGGCGGAGGAGGCTACACCTTC,CASSSQTGGGGGYTF
NA,TRBD1,TRBV27,TRBJ2-1,TGTGCCAGCAGTTTCTCCGGGACAGGGTTTTACGAGCAGTTCTTC,CASSFSGTGFYEQFF
NA,NA,TRBV28,TRBJ1-6,TGTGCCAGCAGTTTGGCGCAGCCTAGTTCACCCCTCCACTTT,CASSLAQPSSPLHF
NA,TRBD1,TRBV20-1,TRBJ2-1,TGCAGTGCATCCGGGGGACAGGGACAGTTCTTC,CSASGGQGQFF
few,TRBD1,TRBV11-3,TRBJ1-2,TGTGCCAGCAGCTTACCGGACAGGGGCGCTTATGGCTACACCTTC,CASSLPDRGAYGYTF
NA,NA,TRBV27,TRBJ1-2,TGTGCCAGCAGCTTCCAGAGGCAAGGCTATGGCTACACCTTC,CASSFQRQGYGYTF
NA,TRBD2,TRBV7-9,TRBJ2-7,TGTGCCAGCAGTTCAGGACTAGCGGGAGTTGAAGAGCAGTACTTC,CASSSGLAGVEEQYF
NA,NA,TRBV19,TRBJ2-3,TGTGCCAGTGCTAGGGGAGATACGCAGTATTTT,CASARGDTQYF
few,TRBD2,TRBV5-6,TRBJ2-3,TGTGCCAGCAGCTTGGCAAGCGGGGGGTCCTACACAGATACGCAGTATTTT,CASSLASGGSYTDTQYF
NA,TRBD1,TRBV29-1,TRBJ2-1,TGCAGCGTTGAAGATCAGGTGACAGGGTCCTACAATGAGCAGTTCTTC,CSVEDQVTGSYNEQFF
NA,NA,TRBV5-1,TRBJ1-2,TGCGCCAGCAGCATCCAGGGTCGTGGCTACACCTTC,CASSIQGRGYTF
NA,TRBD2,TRBV5-1,TRBJ2-1,TGCGCCAGCAGCTTAAGCGGGGGGCTTTACAATGAGCAGTTCTTC,CASSLSGGLYNEQFF
few,TRBD1,TRBV2,TRBJ1-5,TGTGCCAGCAGTGATAGACAGGGTGGGAGCAATCAGCCCCAGCATTTT,CASSDRQGGSNQPQHF
NA,TRBD2,TRBV7-2,TRBJ2-7,TGTGCCAGCAGCTTAGACGGCGGGGGGGATTACGAGCAGTACTTC,CASSLDGGGDYEQYF
NA,NA,TRBV7-2,TRBJ2-7,TGTGCCAGCCGCCGCCGGGACAATAGGGGCGAGCAGTACTTC,CASRRRDNRGEQYF
many,TRBD1,TRBV11-2,TRBJ1-2,TGTGCCAGCAGAGAGGCAGGGGGCGCTGGCTACACCTTC,CASREAGGAGYTF
NA,TRBD1,TRBV6-1,TRBJ1-1,TGTGCCAGCAGTGAAGGATGGGACAGGGCAACCTTGAACACTGAAGCTTTCTTT,CASSEGWDRATLNTEAFF
once,NA,TRBV11-2,TRBJ2-2,TGTGCCAGCAGCTTAGACCGGGGAGCTGGAACCACCGGGGAGCTGTTTTTT,CASSLDRGAGTTGELFF